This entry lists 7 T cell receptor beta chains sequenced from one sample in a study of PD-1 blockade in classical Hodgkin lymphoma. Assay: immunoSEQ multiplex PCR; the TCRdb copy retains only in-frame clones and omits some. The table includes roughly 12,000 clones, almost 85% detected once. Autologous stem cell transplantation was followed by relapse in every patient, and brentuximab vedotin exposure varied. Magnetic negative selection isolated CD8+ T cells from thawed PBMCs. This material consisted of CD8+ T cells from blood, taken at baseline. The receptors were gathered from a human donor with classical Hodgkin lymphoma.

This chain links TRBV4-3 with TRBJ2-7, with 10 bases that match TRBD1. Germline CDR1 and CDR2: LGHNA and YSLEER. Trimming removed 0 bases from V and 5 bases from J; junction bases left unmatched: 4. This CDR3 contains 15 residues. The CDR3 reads CASSQDGTGVDEQYF. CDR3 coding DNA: TGCGCCAGCAGCCAAGACGGGACAGGGGTCGACGAGCAGTACTTC.

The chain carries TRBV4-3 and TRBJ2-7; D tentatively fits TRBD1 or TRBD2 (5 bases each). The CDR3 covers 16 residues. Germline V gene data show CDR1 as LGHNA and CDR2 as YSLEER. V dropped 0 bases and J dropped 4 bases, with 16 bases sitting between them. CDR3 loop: CASSQERTGTGYEQYF. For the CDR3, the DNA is TGCGCCAGCAGCCAAGAGCGGACCGGGACCGGGTACGAGCAGTACTTC.

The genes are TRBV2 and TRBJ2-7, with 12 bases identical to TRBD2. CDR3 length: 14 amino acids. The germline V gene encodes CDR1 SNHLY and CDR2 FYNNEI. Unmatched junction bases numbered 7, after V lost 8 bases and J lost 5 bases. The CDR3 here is CASLAGGPADEQYF. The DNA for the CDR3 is TGTGCCAGCCTAGCGGGAGGGCCGGCAGACGAGCAGTACTTC.

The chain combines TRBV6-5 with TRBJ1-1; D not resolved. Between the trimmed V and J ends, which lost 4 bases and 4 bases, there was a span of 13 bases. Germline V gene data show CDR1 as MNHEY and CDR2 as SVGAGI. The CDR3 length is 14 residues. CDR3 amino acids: CASSSFHRSTEAFF. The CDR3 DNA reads TGTGCCAGCAGTTCATTTCATCGGAGCACTGAAGCTTTCTTT.

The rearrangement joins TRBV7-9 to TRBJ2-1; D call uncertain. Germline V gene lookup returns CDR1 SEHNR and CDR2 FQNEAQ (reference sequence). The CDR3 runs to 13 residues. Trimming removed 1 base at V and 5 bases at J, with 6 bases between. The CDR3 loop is CASSLDADNEQFF. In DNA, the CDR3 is TGTGCCAGCAGCTTAGACGCTGACAATGAGCAGTTCTTC.

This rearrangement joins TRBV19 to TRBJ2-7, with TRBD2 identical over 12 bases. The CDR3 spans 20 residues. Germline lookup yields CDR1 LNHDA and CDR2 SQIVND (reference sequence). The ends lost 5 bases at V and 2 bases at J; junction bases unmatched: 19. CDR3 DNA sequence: TGTGCCAGTAGTTTCCACCGGGACAGACTAGCGGGAGAGATGACCTACGAGCAGTACTTC. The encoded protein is CASSFHRDRLAGEMTYEQYF.

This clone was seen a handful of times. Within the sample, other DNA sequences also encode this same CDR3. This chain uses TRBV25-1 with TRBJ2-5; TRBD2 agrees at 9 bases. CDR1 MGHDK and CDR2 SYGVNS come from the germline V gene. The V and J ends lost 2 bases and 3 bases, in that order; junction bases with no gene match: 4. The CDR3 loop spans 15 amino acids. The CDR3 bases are TGTGCCAGCAGTGAACCGACTAGCGGCAAAGAGACCCAGTACTTC. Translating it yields CASSEPTSGKETQYF.